Reported below is one TCR beta chain. Antigen: not known. The source of the sample is a study of blood T cells in healthy people across ages. Study-wide results and limits: It was held that the diversity estimates obtained from one million T cells were underestimates. Whereas aged donors had fewer naive CD4+ cells, long-lived donors had more of them and higher diversity.

Alongside a J-beta primer mix, a sample-barcoded 5' primer served in a second PCR lasting about 7 to 11 cycles. A 12-random-nucleotide template-switch adaptor tagged each cDNA molecule. TCRdb called the 5' RACE reads again in MiXCR, with one record for every CDR3 protein. Of hundreds of thousands of distinct CDR3 sequences in the sample, 56% are singletons; the top ten hold around 25%. This CDR3 has 16 amino acids. Germline V CDR1 and CDR2: MDHEN, SYDVKM. V lost 5 bases and J lost 2, with 15 bases in between. The chain links TRBV28 to TRBJ2-2; D is tentatively TRBD1 or TRBD2 (5 bases each). Material: blood. The source is a man aged 40-55 years in good health. In DNA, the CDR3 is TGTGCCAGCAGTCCGGGGTCGACAGCCAACACCGGGGAGCTGTTTTTT. As protein: CASSPGSTANTGELFF.